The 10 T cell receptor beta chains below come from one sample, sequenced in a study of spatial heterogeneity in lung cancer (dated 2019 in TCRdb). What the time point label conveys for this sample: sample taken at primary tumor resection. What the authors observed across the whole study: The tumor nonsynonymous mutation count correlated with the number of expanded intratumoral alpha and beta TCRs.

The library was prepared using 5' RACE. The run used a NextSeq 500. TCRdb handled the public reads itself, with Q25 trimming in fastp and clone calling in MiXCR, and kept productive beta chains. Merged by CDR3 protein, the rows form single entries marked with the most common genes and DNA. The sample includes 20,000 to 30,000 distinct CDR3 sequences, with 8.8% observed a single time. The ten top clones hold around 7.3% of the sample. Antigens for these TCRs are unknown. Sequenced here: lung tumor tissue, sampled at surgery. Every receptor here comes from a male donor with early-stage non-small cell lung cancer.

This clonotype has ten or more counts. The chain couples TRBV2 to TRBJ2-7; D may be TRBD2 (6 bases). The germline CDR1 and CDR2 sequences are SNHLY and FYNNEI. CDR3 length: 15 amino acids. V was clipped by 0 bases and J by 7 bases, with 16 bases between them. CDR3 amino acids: CASSEAGGTPGEQYF. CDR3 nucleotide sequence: TGTGCCAGCAGTGAAGCCGGCGGGACTCCAGGGGAGCAGTACTTC. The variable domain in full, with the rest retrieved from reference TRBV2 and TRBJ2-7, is EPEVTQTPSHQVTQMGQEVILRCVPISNHLYFYWYRQILGQKVEFLVSFYNNEISEKSEIFDDQFSVERPDGSNFTLKIRSTKLEDSAMYFCASSEAGGTPGEQYFGPGTRLTVT.

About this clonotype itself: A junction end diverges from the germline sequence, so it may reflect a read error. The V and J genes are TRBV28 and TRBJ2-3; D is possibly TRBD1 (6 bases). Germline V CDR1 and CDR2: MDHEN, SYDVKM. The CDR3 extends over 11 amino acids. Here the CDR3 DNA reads TGTGCCAGCAGGTCTATTGCAGGGGCTACTTTT. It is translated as CASRSIAGATF.

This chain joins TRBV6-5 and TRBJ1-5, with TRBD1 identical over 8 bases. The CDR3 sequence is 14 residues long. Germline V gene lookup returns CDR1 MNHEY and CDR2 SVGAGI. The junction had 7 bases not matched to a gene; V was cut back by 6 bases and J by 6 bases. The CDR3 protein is CASRPAGGPQPQHF. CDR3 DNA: TGTGCCAGCAGACCCGCAGGGGGCCCTCAGCCCCAGCATTTT.

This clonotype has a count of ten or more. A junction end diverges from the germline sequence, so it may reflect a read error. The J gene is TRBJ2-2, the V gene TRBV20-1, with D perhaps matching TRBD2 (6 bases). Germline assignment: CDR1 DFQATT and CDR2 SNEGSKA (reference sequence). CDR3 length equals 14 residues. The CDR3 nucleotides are TGCAGTGCAGATCCGAGGACTCTCGTCGGGGGGCTGTTTTTT. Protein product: CSADPRTLVGGLFF.

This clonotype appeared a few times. CDR3 nucleotide sequence: TGTGCCAGCAGGTACACAGGGGGCACTGAAGCTTTCTTT. Its protein product is CASRYTGGTEAFF. V usage is TRBV3-1 and J usage is TRBJ1-1; 8 nucleotides agree with TRBD1. The CDR3 covers 13 residues. CDR1 LGHDT and CDR2 YNNKEL come from the germline V gene (reference sequence). J was trimmed by 4 bases and V by 6 bases; bases with no gene match: 4.

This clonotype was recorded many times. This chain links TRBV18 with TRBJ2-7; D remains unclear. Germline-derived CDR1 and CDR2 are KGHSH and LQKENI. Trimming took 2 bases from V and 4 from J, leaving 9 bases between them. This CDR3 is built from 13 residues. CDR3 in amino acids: CASSPSRTYEQYF. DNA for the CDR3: TGTGCCAGCTCACCATCCCGGACGTACGAGCAGTACTTC.

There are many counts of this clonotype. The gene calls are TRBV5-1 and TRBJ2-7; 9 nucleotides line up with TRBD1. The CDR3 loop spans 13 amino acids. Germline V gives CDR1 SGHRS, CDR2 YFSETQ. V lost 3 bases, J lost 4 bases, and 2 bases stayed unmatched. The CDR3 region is CASSWTGDYEQYF. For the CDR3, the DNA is TGCGCCAGCAGCTGGACAGGGGATTACGAGCAGTACTTC.

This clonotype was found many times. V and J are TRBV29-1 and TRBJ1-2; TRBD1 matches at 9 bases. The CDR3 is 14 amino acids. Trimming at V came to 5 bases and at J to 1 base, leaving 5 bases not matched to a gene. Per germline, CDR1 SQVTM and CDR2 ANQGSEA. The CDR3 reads CSVQDRGSNYGYTF. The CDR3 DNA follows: TGCAGCGTTCAGGACAGGGGTAGTAACTATGGCTACACCTTC. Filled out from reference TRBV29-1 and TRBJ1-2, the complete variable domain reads SAVISQKPSRDICQRGTSLTIQCQVDSQVTMMFWYRQQPGQSLTLIATANQGSEATYESGFVIDKFPISRPNLTFSTLTVSNMSPEDSSIYLCSVQDRGSNYGYTFGSGTRLTVV.

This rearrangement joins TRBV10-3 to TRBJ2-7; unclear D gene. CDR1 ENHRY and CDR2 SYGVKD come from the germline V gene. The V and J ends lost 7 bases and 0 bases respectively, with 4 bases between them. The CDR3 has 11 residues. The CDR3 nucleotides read TGTGCCATCAAAGACTCCTACGAGCAGTACTTC. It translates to CAIKDSYEQYF.

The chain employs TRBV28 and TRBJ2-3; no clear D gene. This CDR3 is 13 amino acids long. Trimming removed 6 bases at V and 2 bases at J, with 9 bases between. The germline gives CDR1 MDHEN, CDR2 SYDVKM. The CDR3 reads CASSKPPTDTQYF. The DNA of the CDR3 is TGTGCCAGCAGCAAACCCCCCACAGATACGCAGTATTTT.